This TCR beta chain was captured by sequencing in a study of blood T cell repertoires in COVID-19. Repertoires were generated with immunoSEQ multiplex PCR, while TCRdb's copy carries only in-frame clones and drops some. The table has roughly 120,000 clones, about 85% seen once. The clonotype comes from a human donor in a cohort sampled during active COVID-19. The material sequenced was peripheral blood.

CDR3 residues: CAWSVGQAAGPQHF. CDR3 bases: TGTGCCTGGAGTGTGGGACAGGCCGCGGGCCCCCAGCATTTT. J is TRBJ1-5 and V is TRBV30, with 8 bases identical to TRBD1. V dropped 0 bases and J dropped 10; count of bases not matched to a gene: 8. CDR1 is GTSNPN and CDR2 is SVGIG in the germline V gene (reference sequence). The CDR3 sequence is 14 residues long.